This T cell receptor (beta chain) derives from a study of read filtering for tumor transcriptome and immune sequencing. In the study overall: DNase treatment preceded whole-transcriptome library preparation. IR-seq gave about 3.5 to 10.27 million TCR reads per sample; RNA-seq gave roughly 75 to 1,400. Points from the study as a whole: Compared with RNA-seq, IR-seq gave much higher clonotype depth and reliability.

Ten or more counts support this clonotype. Its antigen is unknown. Germline V gives CDR1 DFQATT, CDR2 SNEGSKA (reference sequence). The CDR3 totals 15 residues. V lost 1 base and J lost 6, with 16 bases in between. From roughly 390 ng of RNA, a library with molecular barcoded alpha/delta and beta/gamma adaptors was made. In TCRdb, the reads were re-called with MiXCR into one record per CDR3 protein. In the table there are 8,500 to 9,500 distinct CDR3 sequences, roughly 15% of which are singletons. Sequenced sample: a population of CD138-negative cells sorted from bone marrow. The chain is built from TRBV20-1 and TRBJ1-5; the D gene is possibly TRBD1 (6 bases). The TCR sequence derives from a donor aged 40 or over with multiple myeloma. The CDR3, as DNA: TGCAGTGCTAGAGCGGGGGCAGGGAATAGTCAGCCCCAGCATTTT. This encodes CSARAGAGNSQPQHF.